The 28 T cell receptor beta chains below come from one sample, sequenced in a study of cytomegalovirus exposure and HLA in healthy donors. PCR involved 60 Vbeta and 13 Jbeta primers. TCRdb's table, derived via immunoSEQ multiplex PCR, lists solely in-frame clones and lacks some. The sample holds 75,000 to 100,000 clones; roughly four fifths are singletons and the top ten take 0.57%. Material for sequencing was PBMCs. These receptors were obtained from a man younger than 45 in good health and CMV-seronegative.

The V gene is TRBV5-1, the J gene TRBJ2-3, with TRBD2 as a possible D gene (6 bases). The CDR3 length is 15 residues. Trimming removed 0 bases from V and 5 bases from J, with 13 bases in between. Looked up from germline, CDR1 is SGHRS and CDR2 is YFSETQ. The DNA of the CDR3 is TGCGCCAGCAGCTTGGACGGAGGGTCTCGAGATACGCAGTATTTT. Protein product: CASSLDGGSRDTQYF.

The J gene is TRBJ1-2, the V gene TRBV7-9; tentatively, D is TRBD1 (5 bases). This CDR3 contains 15 residues. From germline, CDR1 is SEHNR and CDR2 FQNEAQ (reference sequence). Trimming stripped 3 bases from V and 8 bases from J, with 19 bases between. CDR3 nucleotides: TGTGCCAGCAGCTTCAGAACGGAGGGGCTCCAAGGCTACACCTTC. This gives the protein CASSFRTEGLQGYTF.

The CDR3 sequence is CASSTGGHYGYTF. In DNA, the CDR3 is TGTGCCAGCAGCACCGGGGGGCACTATGGCTACACCTTC. The J gene is TRBJ1-2, the V gene TRBV9; possibly TRBD1 for D (6 bases). Trimming stripped 4 bases from V and 3 bases from J, with 10 bases between. The CDR3 spans 13 residues. Germline V CDR1 and CDR2: SGDLS, YYNGEE.

V and J are TRBV27 and TRBJ1-5; 7 positions match TRBD1. The CDR3 consists of 16 residues. Germline loops: CDR1 MNHEY, CDR2 SMNVEV (reference sequence). After removal of 1 base from V and 6 bases from J, the junction contained 9 bases not matched to a gene. The CDR3 DNA is TGTGCCAGCAGTTTATGGGAGCTACAGGGGTGTCAGCCCCAGCATTTT. Amino acid sequence: CASSLWELQGCQPQHF.

V usage is TRBV5-4 and J usage is TRBJ2-5, with a possible D match to TRBD1 (5 bases). The CDR3 runs 13 residues. Germline CDR1 is SGHNT and CDR2 is YYREEE (reference sequence). Trimming shortened V by 4 bases and J by 7 bases, and 14 bases separated the two germline ends. The CDR3 DNA reads as TGTGCCAGCAGCGATGACAGTCAAATGACCCAGTACTTC. This translates into CASSDDSQMTQYF. The full variable domain, in which reference TRBV5-4 and TRBJ2-5 provide the parts outside the CDR3, is ETGVTQSPTHLIKTRGQQVTLRCSSQSGHNTVSWYQQALGQGPQFIFQYYREEENGRGNFPPRFSGLQFPNYSSELNVNALELDDSALYLCASSDDSQMTQYFGPGTRLLVL.

The V gene is TRBV2, the J gene TRBJ2-7, with D perhaps TRBD1 (6 bases). In germline, CDR1 is SNHLY, CDR2 FYNNEI. This CDR3 has 14 amino acids. Trimming removed 6 bases at V and 4 bases at J, with 16 bases between. Written as DNA, the CDR3 is TGTGCCAGCAGGGGTATACAGGGCGGGTACGAGCAGTACGTC. Protein: CASRGIQGGYEQYV.

This clone was seen just once. The chain combines TRBV14 with TRBJ2-3, with D perhaps matching TRBD2 (5 bases). Trimming shortened V by 3 bases and J by 1 base, and 14 bases separated the two germline ends. This CDR3 has 16 amino acids. CDR1 is SGHDN and CDR2 is FVKESK in the germline V gene. The CDR3 region has the DNA TGTGCCAGCAGCCATTTCCGGGGTCAGGGCACAGATACGCAGTATTTT. Its translation: CASSHFRGQGTDTQYF.

The chain uses TRBV9 and TRBJ2-5, with D perhaps matching TRBD1 (5 bases). With the DNA end fitting TRBJ2-7 better, the J assignment may be wrong. Germline CDR1 reads SGDLS; CDR2 reads YYNGEE. The CDR3 is 14 residues long. The CDR3 nucleotides read TGTGCCAGCAGCACTACGGACATCTCCTACGAGCAGTACTTC. Its translation: CASSTTDISYEQYF.

V and J are TRBV5-1 and TRBJ2-5; tentative D call: TRBD2 (7 bases). CDR1 is SGHRS and CDR2 is YFSETQ in the germline V gene. The CDR3 runs 17 residues. The germline V and J ends were trimmed by 0 bases and 6 bases, with 21 bases remaining between them. The CDR3 loop is CASSLGWGGEHRQTQYF. CDR3 sequence (DNA): TGCGCCAGCAGCTTGGGGTGGGGGGGCGAGCACAGACAGACCCAGTACTTC.

The chain joins TRBV18 to TRBJ1-4; 8 bases are shared with TRBD1. Germline values: CDR1 KGHSH, CDR2 LQKENI. The CDR3 extends over 13 amino acids. Trimming took 3 bases from V and 10 from J; bases not matched to a gene: 4. The CDR3 DNA reads TGTGCCAGCTCACCGGACAGGGTGCTAAAACTGTTTTTT. Residues: CASSPDRVLKLFF. The entire variable domain, with the rest obtained from reference TRBV18 and TRBJ1-4, is as follows: NAGVMQNPRHLVRRRGQEARLRCSPMKGHSHVYWYRQLPEEGLKFMVYLQKENIIDESGMPKERFSAEFPKEGPSILRIQQVVRGDSAAYFCASSPDRVLKLFFGSGTQLSVL.

This rearrangement joins TRBV5-6 to TRBJ2-3; a weak D match, TRBD2 (6 bases). Looked up from germline, CDR1 is SGHDT and CDR2 is YYEEEE. The CDR3 covers 17 residues. The germline V and J ends were trimmed by 3 bases and 1 base, with 18 bases remaining between them. The CDR3 nucleotides read TGTGCCAGCAGCTACGGGCCCCTCGGAGGGGGCACAGATACGCAGTATTTT. Its protein product is CASSYGPLGGGTDTQYF. Combining the CDR3 with reference TRBV5-6 and TRBJ2-3 gives the whole variable domain DAGVTQSPTHLIKTRGQQVTLRCSPKSGHDTVSWYQQALGQGPQFIFQYYEEEERQRGNFPDRFSGHQFPNYSSELNVNALLLGDSALYLCASSYGPLGGGTDTQYFGPGTRLTVL.

The rearrangement uses TRBV19 and TRBJ2-2; D is unclear. The V end was cut by 1 base, the J end by 1 base, with 4 bases between. The CDR3 totals 14 residues. Germline loops: CDR1 LNHDA, CDR2 SQIVND (reference sequence). The CDR3 DNA sequence: TGTGCCAGTAGTATAGGACAGAACACCGGGGAGCTGTTTTTT. Translated, it gives CASSIGQNTGELFF.

The rearrangement joins TRBV6-1 to TRBJ1-2, with D possibly being TRBD1 (5 bases). V was pared by 5 bases and J by 0 bases, with 7 bases between. This CDR3 is built from 13 residues. The germline gives CDR1 MNHNS, CDR2 SASEGT. CDR3 loop: CASSRQSNYGYTF. The CDR3 coding sequence is TGTGCCAGCAGTAGACAGTCTAACTATGGCTACACCTTC.

V and J are TRBV7-9 and TRBJ2-5; D might be TRBD2 (6 bases). Germline-derived CDR1 and CDR2 are SEHNR and FQNEAQ (reference sequence). V lost 5 bases, J lost 1 base, and 11 bases lay in between. This CDR3 region has 14 residues. The CDR3 coding sequence is TGTGCCAGCAGCAAGGGACTCGGCCAAGAGACCCAGTACTTC. Its protein product is CASSKGLGQETQYF.

V gene TRBV18 combines with J gene TRBJ1-6, with 9 nucleotides matching TRBD1. Germline trimming cut 1 base from V and 8 bases from J; bases unmatched to any gene: 9. The CDR3 loop spans 17 amino acids. Germline lookup yields CDR1 KGHSH and CDR2 LQKENI. Here the CDR3 reads CASSPRGTGLMDSPLHF. The CDR3 DNA sequence: TGTGCCAGCTCACCACGGGGGACAGGGCTGATGGATTCACCCCTCCACTTT.

This sequence joins TRBV9 and TRBJ2-2, with 7 bases lining up with TRBD2. J gave up 0 bases and V 0 bases, and 5 bases lay outside the gene matches. The CDR3 sequence is 17 residues long. Germline CDR1 reads SGDLS; CDR2 reads YYNGEE. The DNA of the CDR3 is TGTGCCAGCAGCGTAGCTCCGACTAGCCCGAACACCGGGGAGCTGTTTTTT. Translating it yields CASSVAPTSPNTGELFF. Full variable domain (remainder filled in from reference TRBV9 and TRBJ2-2): DSGVTQTPKHLITATGQRVTLRCSPRSGDLSVYWYQQSLDQGLQFLIQYYNGEERAKGNILERFSAQQFPDLHSELNLSSLELGDSALYFCASSVAPTSPNTGELFFGEGSRLTVL.

The V and J genes are TRBV14 and TRBJ2-1; weak D call: TRBD2 (5 bases). The CDR3 runs to 18 residues. With 0 bases removed from V and 0 bases from J, the gap between germline ends came to 15 bases. Germline CDR1 and CDR2: SGHDN and FVKESK. The CDR3 reads CASSQERFKGSSYNEQFF. The DNA of the CDR3 is TGTGCCAGCAGCCAAGAACGGTTCAAAGGGAGCTCCTACAATGAGCAGTTCTTC.

The rearrangement uses TRBV6-1 and TRBJ1-3; TRBD1 agrees at 10 bases. The V segment lost 3 bases and the J segment 7 bases; nucleotides outside the gene matches: 0. The CDR3 consists of 13 residues. Germline CDR1 reads MNHNS; CDR2 reads SASEGT. CDR3: CASSEGQGNTIYF. In DNA, the CDR3 is TGTGCCAGCAGTGAGGGACAGGGGAACACCATATATTTT.

The chain employs TRBV29-1 and TRBJ1-3; TRBD1 aligns across 8 bases. Per germline, CDR1 SQVTM and CDR2 ANQGSEA. J was trimmed by 2 bases and V by 6 bases; bases with no gene match: 6. This CDR3 is built from 14 residues. As DNA, the CDR3 is TGCAGCGTCCACAAGACAGGGGCTGGAAACACCATATATTTT. Protein sequence: CSVHKTGAGNTIYF.

This rearrangement joins TRBV7-9 to TRBJ1-5; no clear D. CDR1 is SEHNR, CDR2 FQNEAQ, per germline (reference sequence). This CDR3 comprises 14 residues. V gave up 3 bases and J gave up 3 bases, with 9 bases separating them. CDR3 loop: CASSFHGLNQPQHF. DNA for the CDR3: TGTGCCAGCAGCTTTCATGGCCTCAATCAGCCCCAGCATTTT. Supplemented by reference TRBV7-9 and TRBJ1-5, the full variable domain reads DTGVSQNPRHKITKRGQNVTFRCDPISEHNRLYWYRQTLGQGPEFLTYFQNEAQLEKSRLLSDRFSAERPKGSFSTLEIQRTEQGDSAMYLCASSFHGLNQPQHFGDGTRLSIL.

This clone was counted once. The rearrangement uses TRBV7-6 and TRBJ2-2, with D possibly matching TRBD2 (5 bases). V was pared by 1 base and J by 1 base, with 19 bases between. Germline-derived CDR1 and CDR2 are SGHVS and FNYEAQ. The CDR3 is 19 residues long. CDR3 loop: CASSLGKGLQPLNTGELFF. In DNA, the CDR3 is TGTGCCAGCAGCTTAGGTAAAGGACTTCAACCTTTGAACACCGGGGAGCTGTTTTTT.

This clone was detected a few times. The V and J genes are TRBV7-6 and TRBJ2-2, with TRBD2 matching 11 bases. This CDR3 has 16 residues. With V trimmed by 5 bases and J by 4 bases, 6 bases remained unmatched. CDR1 is SGHVS and CDR2 is FNYEAQ in the germline V gene. CDR3 DNA sequence: TGTGCCAGCAGCCTAACTAGCGGGGGAAGCACCGGGGAGCTGTTTTTT. Translation gives CASSLTSGGSTGELFF.

This clone occurred once. The chain couples TRBV9 to TRBJ1-2; D is possibly TRBD1 (5 bases). There are 13 residues in the CDR3. Germline V gives CDR1 SGDLS, CDR2 YYNGEE. With 4 bases removed from V and 4 bases from J, the gap between germline ends came to 11 bases. For the CDR3, the DNA is TGTGCCAGCAGCTTTATGACAGTCTATGGCTACACCTTC. It yields the protein CASSFMTVYGYTF.

In this sample, this clone turned up a few times. The rearrangement joins TRBV6-1 to TRBJ2-7, with a tentative D call TRBD2 (5 bases). This CDR3 has 18 amino acids. V lost 2 bases to trimming and J lost 3 bases, with 23 bases between them. Germline loops: CDR1 MNHNS, CDR2 SASEGT. The CDR3 bases are TGTGCCAGCAGTGAATGGGAAGTGGCGGGCCAGTACCTCTACGAGCAGTACTTC. It encodes CASSEWEVAGQYLYEQYF.

This chain links TRBV19 with TRBJ2-7; the D gene is possibly TRBD1 (7 bases). Trimming took off 1 base at V and 2 bases at J, with 18 bases between the two ends. Germline values: CDR1 LNHDA, CDR2 SQIVND (reference sequence). CDR3 length: 17 amino acids. The CDR3 bases are TGTGCCAGTAGTATAGGGGGCGGGACAGCCACTACCTACGAGCAGTACTTC. Its translation is CASSIGGGTATTYEQYF.

The chain couples TRBV7-6 to TRBJ1-2; 8 bases fit TRBD1. The V and J ends lost 4 bases and 1 base, in that order; junction bases with no gene match: 8. The CDR3 length is 16 residues. Germline assignment: CDR1 SGHVS and CDR2 FNYEAQ. CDR3 nucleotide sequence: TGTGCCAGCAGCTCCGGCCCGGGACAGGTTAACTATGGCTACACCTTC. The encoded protein is CASSSGPGQVNYGYTF.

This clone showed up just a few times. The chain joins TRBV6-6 to TRBJ1-1; maybe TRBD1 (6 bases). Trimming took 8 bases from V and 4 from J, leaving 20 bases between them. The germline CDR1 and CDR2 sequences are MNHNY and SVGAGI (reference sequence). The CDR3 is 15 amino acids. The CDR3 sequence: CASSVRGGTGTEAFF. In DNA, the CDR3 is TGTGCCAGCTCCGTAAGGGGGGGCACCGGCACTGAAGCTTTCTTT.

The V call is TRBV27, the J call TRBJ1-4, with 9 bases lining up with TRBD1. The CDR3 contains 14 residues. With V trimmed by 4 bases and J by 7 bases, 4 bases remained unmatched. The V gene's germline CDR1 is MNHEY and CDR2 SMNVEV (reference sequence). CDR3 DNA: TGTGCCAGCAGTTCAAGACAGGGGGGTGAAAAACTGTTTTTT. Translating gives CASSSRQGGEKLFF.